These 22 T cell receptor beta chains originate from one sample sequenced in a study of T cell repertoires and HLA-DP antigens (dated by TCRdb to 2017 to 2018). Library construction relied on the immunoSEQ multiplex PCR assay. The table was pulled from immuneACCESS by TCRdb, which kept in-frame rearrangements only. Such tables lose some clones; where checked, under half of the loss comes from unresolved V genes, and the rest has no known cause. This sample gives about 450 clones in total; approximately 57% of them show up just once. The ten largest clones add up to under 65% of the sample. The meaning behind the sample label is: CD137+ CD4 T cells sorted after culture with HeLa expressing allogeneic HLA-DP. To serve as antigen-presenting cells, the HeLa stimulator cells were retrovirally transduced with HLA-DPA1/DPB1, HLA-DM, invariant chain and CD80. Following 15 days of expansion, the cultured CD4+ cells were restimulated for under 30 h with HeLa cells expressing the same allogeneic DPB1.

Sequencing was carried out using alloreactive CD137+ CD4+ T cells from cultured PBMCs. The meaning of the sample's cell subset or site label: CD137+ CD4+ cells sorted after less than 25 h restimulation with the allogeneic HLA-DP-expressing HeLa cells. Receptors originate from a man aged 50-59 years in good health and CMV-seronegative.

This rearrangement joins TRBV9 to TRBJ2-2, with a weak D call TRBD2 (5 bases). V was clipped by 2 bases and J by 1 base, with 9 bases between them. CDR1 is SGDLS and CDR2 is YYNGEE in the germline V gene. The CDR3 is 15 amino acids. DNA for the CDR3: TGTGCCAGCAGCGTTGGAGCGGAGAACACCGGGGAGCTGTTTTTT. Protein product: CASSVGAENTGELFF.

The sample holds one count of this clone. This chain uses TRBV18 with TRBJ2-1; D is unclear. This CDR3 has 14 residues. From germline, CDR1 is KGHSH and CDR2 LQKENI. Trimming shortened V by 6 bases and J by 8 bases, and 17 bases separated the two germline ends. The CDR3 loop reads CASSLSEAEDEQFF. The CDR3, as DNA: TGTGCCAGCTCCCTCTCTGAGGCGGAAGATGAGCAGTTCTTC.

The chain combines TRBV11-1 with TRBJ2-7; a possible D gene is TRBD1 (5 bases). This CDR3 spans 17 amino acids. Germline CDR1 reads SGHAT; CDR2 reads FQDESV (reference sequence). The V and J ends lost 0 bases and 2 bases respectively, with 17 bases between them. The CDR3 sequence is CASSLAHLRQTAYEQYF. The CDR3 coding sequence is TGTGCCAGCAGCTTAGCCCACTTACGTCAGACAGCCTACGAGCAGTACTTC. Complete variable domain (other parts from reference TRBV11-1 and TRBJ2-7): EAEVAQSPRYKITEKSQAVAFWCDPISGHATLYWYRQILGQGPELLVQFQDESVVDDSQLPKDRFSAERLKGVDSTLKIQPAELGDSAMYLCASSLAHLRQTAYEQYFGPGTRLTVT.

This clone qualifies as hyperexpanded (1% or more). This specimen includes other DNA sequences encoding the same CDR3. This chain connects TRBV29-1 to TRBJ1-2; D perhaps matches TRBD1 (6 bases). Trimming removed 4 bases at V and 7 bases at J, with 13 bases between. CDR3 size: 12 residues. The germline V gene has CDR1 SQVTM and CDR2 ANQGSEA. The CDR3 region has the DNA TGCAGCGTTGGGGGAGGGGGATCTGGCTACACCTTC. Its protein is CSVGGGGSGYTF.

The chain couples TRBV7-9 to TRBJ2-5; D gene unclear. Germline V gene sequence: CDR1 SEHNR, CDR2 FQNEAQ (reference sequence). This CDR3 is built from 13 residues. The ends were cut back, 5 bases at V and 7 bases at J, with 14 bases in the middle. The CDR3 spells CASSQGPTGTQYF. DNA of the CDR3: TGTGCCAGCAGCCAAGGGCCGACGGGGACCCAGTACTTC.

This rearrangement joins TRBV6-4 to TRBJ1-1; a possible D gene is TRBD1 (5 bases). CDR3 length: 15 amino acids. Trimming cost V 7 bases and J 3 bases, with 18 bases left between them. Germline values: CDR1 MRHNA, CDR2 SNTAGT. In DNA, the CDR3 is TGTGCCAGCAAGACTAGGGTCAAGGGGTACACTGAAGCTTTCTTT. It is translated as CASKTRVKGYTEAFF.

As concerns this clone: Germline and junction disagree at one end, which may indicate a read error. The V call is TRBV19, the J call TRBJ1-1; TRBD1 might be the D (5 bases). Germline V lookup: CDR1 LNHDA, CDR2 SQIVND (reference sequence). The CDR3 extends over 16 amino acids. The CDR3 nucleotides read TGTGCCAGTAATATATTAGGATGGGGCAAGAACACTGAAGCTTTCTTT. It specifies CASNILGWGKNTEAFF.

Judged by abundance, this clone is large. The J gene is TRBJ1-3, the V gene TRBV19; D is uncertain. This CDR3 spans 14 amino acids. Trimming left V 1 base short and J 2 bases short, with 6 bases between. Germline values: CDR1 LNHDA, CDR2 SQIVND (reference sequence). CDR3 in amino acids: CASSIGSAGNTIYF. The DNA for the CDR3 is TGTGCCAGTAGTATAGGCAGTGCTGGAAACACCATATATTTT.

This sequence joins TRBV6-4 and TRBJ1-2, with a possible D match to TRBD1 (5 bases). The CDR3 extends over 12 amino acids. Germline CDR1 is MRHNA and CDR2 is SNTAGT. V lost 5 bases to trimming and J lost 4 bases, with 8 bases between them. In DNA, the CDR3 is TGTGCCAGCAGTTATGGGACCTATGGCTACACCTTC. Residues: CASSYGTYGYTF.

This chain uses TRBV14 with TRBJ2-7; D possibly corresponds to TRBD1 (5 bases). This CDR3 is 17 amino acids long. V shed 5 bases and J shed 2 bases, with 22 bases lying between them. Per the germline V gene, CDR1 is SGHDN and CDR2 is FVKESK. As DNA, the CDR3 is TGTGCCAGCAGCTTAGCCCACTTACGTCAGACAGCCTACGAGCAGTACTTC. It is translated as CASSLAHLRQTAYEQYF.

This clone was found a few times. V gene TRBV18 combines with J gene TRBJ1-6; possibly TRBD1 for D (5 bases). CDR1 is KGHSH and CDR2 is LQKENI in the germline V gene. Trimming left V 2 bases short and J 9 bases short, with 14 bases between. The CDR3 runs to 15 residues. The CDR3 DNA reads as TGTGCCAGCTCACCAGCCGGTAGACAGAGTTCACCCCTCCACTTT. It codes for CASSPAGRQSSPLHF.

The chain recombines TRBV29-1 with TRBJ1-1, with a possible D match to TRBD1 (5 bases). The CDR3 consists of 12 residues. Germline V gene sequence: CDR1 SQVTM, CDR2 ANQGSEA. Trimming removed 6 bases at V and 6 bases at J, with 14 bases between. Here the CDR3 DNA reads TGCAGCGTGACCCCGGGGGGACCTGAAGCTTTCTTT. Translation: CSVTPGGPEAFF.

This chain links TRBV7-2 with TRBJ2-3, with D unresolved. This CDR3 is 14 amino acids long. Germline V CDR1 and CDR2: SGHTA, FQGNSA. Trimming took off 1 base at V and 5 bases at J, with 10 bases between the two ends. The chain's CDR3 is CASSLGPSGDTQYF. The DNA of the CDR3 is TGTGCCAGCAGCTTAGGTCCTAGTGGAGATACGCAGTATTTT.

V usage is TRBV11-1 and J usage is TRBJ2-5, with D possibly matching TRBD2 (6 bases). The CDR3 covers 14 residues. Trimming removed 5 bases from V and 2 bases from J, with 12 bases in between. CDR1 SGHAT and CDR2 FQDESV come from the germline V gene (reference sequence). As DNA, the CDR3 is TGTGCCAGCAGCCCGGGACTGGGACAAGAGACCCAGTACTTC. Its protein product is CASSPGLGQETQYF.

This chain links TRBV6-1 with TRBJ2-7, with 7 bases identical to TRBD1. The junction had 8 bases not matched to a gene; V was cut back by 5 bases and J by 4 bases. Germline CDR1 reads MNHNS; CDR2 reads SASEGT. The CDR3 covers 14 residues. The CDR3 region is CASSWRQGPYEQYF. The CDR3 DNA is TGTGCCAGCAGTTGGCGACAGGGACCATACGAGCAGTACTTC.

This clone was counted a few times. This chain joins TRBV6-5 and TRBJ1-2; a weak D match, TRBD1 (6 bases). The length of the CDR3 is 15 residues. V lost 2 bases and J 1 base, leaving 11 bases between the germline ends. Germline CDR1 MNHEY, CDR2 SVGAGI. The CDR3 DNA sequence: TGTGCCAGCAGTTACCGGGGGCTGGGTAACTATGGCTACACCTTC. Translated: CASSYRGLGNYGYTF.

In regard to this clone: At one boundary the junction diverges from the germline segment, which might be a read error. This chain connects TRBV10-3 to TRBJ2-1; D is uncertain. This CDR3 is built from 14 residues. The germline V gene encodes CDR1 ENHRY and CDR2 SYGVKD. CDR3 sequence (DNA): TGTGCCAGCAGTCGCTCCCCGGGTCGGGATGAGCAGTTCTTC. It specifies CASSRSPGRDEQFF.

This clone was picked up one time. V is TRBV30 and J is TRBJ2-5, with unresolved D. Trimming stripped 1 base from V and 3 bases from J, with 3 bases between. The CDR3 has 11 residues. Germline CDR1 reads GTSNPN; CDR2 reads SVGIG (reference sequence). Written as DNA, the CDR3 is TGTGCCTGGAGTGGAAAAGAGACCCAGTACTTC. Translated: CAWSGKETQYF.

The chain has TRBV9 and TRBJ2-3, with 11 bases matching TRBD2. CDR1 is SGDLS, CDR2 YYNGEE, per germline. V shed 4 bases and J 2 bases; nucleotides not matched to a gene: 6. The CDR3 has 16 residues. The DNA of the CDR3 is TGTGCCAGCAGCATCGGGACTAGCGGAAACACAGATACGCAGTATTTT. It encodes CASSIGTSGNTDTQYF.

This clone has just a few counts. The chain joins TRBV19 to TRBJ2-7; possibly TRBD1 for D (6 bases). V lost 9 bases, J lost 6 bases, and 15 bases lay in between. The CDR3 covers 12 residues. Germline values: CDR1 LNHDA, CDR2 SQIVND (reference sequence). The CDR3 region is CASGNRVGEQYF. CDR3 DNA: TGTGCCAGCGGTAACAGGGTTGGCGAGCAGTACTTC.

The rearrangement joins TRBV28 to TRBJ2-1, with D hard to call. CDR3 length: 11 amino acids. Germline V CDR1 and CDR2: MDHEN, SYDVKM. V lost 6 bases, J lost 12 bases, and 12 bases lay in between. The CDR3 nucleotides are TGTGCCAGCAGGTACGATTTATTGCAGTTCTTC. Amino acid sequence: CASRYDLLQFF.

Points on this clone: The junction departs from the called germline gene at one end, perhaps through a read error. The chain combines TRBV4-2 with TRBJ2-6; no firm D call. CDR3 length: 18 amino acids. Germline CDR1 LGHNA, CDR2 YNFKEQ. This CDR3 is CASSAVCKVTKSGQRPDF. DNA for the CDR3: TGTGCCAGCAGCGCGGTGTGCAAAGTTACAAAGTCGGGCCAACGTCCTGACTTC.